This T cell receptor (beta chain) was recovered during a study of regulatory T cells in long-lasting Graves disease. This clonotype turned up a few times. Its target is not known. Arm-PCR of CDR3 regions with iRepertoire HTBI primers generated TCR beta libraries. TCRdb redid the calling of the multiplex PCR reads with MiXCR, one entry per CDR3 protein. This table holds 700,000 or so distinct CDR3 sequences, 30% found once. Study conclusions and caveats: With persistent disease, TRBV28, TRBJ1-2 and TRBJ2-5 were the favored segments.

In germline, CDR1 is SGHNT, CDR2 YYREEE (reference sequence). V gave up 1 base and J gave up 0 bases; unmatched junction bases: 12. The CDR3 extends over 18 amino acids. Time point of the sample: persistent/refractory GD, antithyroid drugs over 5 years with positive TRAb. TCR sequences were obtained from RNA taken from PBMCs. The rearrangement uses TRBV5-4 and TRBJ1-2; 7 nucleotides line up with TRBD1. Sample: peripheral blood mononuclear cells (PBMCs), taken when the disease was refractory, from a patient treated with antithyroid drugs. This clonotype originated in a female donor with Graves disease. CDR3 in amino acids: CASSLPGTVGLSNYGYTF. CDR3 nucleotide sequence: TGTGCCAGCAGCTTGCCGGGGACAGTCGGACTATCTAACTATGGCTACACCTTC.